Described below is a single T cell receptor beta chain sequence and its context. Its matching antigen is unknown. This sample was included in a study of cytomegalovirus exposure and HLA in healthy donors. Study background: The approximately 120 validation repertoires, a later analysis reported, used the same platform as the roughly 710 first-cohort repertoires.

Study outcomes and limitations: It was reportedly the case that the classifier diagnosed cytomegalovirus status with high specificity and sensitivity.

Repertoires were generated with immunoSEQ multiplex PCR, while TCRdb's copy carries only in-frame clones and drops some. Counted here are over 200,000 clones, roughly 80% occurring once; the ten biggest clones make up about 6%. This CDR3 has 18 amino acids. V trimming: 6 bases; J trimming: 0 bases; junction bases outside the gene matches: 15. Per germline, CDR1 ENHRY and CDR2 SYGVKD. The chain couples TRBV10-3 to TRBJ2-7; 9 bases fit TRBD1. Sequenced material: PBMCs. This clonotype was sampled from a woman aged 18-30 years in good health and CMV-seronegative. This chain's CDR3 is CAIRAGTGTFGLSYEQYF. Written as DNA, the CDR3 is TGTGCCATCAGGGCCGGGACAGGGACCTTCGGTCTCTCCTACGAGCAGTACTTC.